One and the same sample provided the 18 T cell receptor beta chains below, sequenced in a study of T cell changes during pregnancy in multiple sclerosis. Libraries were prepared by immunoSEQ multiplex PCR; TCRdb keeps only in-frame clonotypes and omits some of them. The table lists tens of thousands of clones, approximately 91% of them singletons, with 1.4% in the top ten. The material sequenced was peripheral blood, taken in the third trimester of pregnancy. These receptors were obtained from a female donor with multiple sclerosis, enrolled in a pregnancy study.

The gene calls are TRBV6-1 and TRBJ2-5; 10 nucleotides line up with TRBD1. The CDR3 is made up of 15 amino acids. Per germline, CDR1 MNHNS and CDR2 SASEGT. After removal of 2 bases from V and 5 bases from J, the junction contained 5 bases not matched to a gene. This chain's CDR3 is CASSERDRGSETQYF. The CDR3 region has the DNA TGTGCCAGCAGTGAAAGGGACAGGGGTTCTGAGACCCAGTACTTC.

The chain joins TRBV4-2 to TRBJ2-3; 12 positions agree with TRBD2. CDR1 is LGHNA and CDR2 is YNFKEQ in the germline V gene. This CDR3 has 15 amino acids. With V trimmed by 9 bases and J by 4 bases, 8 bases remained unmatched. CDR3 sequence reads: CASGGGTSGSDTQYF. Here the CDR3 DNA reads TGTGCCAGTGGGGGCGGGACTAGCGGGTCAGATACGCAGTATTTT.

The chain links TRBV5-1 to TRBJ2-1; D possibly corresponds to TRBD2 (7 bases). CDR3 length equals 16 residues. V dropped 6 bases and J dropped 1 base, with 17 bases sitting between them. CDR1 is SGHRS, CDR2 YFSETQ, per germline. DNA for the CDR3: TGCGCCAGCAACCCGGGGGCTAGCGGTTCCTACAATGAGCAGTTCTTC. Its translation: CASNPGASGSYNEQFF.

This clone was found once. The V and J genes are TRBV29-1 and TRBJ1-3, with TRBD1 matching 9 bases. V was clipped by 6 bases and J by 4 bases; unmatched bases: 4. Germline lookup yields CDR1 SQVTM and CDR2 ANQGSEA. The CDR3 runs to 13 residues. The CDR3 nucleotides are TGCAGCGTCCGGACAGGGGCCGGAAACACCATATATTTT. Amino acids: CSVRTGAGNTIYF.

V is TRBV13 and J is TRBJ2-7; TRBD1 might be the D (5 bases). CDR1 and CDR2 (germline): PRHDT, FYEKMQ (reference sequence). The CDR3 spans 14 residues. Trimming removed 5 bases at V and 1 base at J, with 12 bases between. The CDR3 reads CASSHVRVSYEQYF. The CDR3 DNA follows: TGTGCCAGCAGCCACGTCAGGGTTTCCTACGAGCAGTACTTC.

The V and J genes are TRBV10-3 and TRBJ1-2; a weak D match, TRBD1 (6 bases). The CDR3 sequence is 13 residues long. The V gene's germline CDR1 is ENHRY and CDR2 SYGVKD. V dropped 10 bases and J dropped 0 bases, with 12 bases sitting between them. The CDR3 DNA reads TGTGCCACCCAGCGGACAGCTAACTATGGCTACACCTTC. This translates into CATQRTANYGYTF.

This chain uses TRBV5-6 with TRBJ2-7; no reliable D call. The CDR3 has 13 amino acids. The germline gives CDR1 SGHDT, CDR2 YYEEEE. Trimming left V 0 bases short and J 1 base short, with 5 bases between. The DNA of the CDR3 is TGTGCCAGCAGCTTGGACATTTCCTACGAGCAGTACTTC. It codes for CASSLDISYEQYF. Combining the CDR3 with reference TRBV5-6 and TRBJ2-7 gives the whole variable domain DAGVTQSPTHLIKTRGQQVTLRCSPKSGHDTVSWYQQALGQGPQFIFQYYEEEERQRGNFPDRFSGHQFPNYSSELNVNALLLGDSALYLCASSLDISYEQYFGPGTRLTVT.

The chain uses TRBV28 and TRBJ1-2, with 9 nucleotides matching TRBD1. Germline-derived CDR1 and CDR2 are MDHEN and SYDVKM. The CDR3 extends over 16 amino acids. V shed 2 bases and J 1 base; nucleotides not matched to a gene: 5. The CDR3: CASSLTRQGVNYGYTF. The CDR3 nucleotides read TGTGCCAGCAGTTTAACCCGACAGGGGGTTAACTATGGCTACACCTTC.

The genes are TRBV19 and TRBJ1-5, with 9 nucleotides matching TRBD1. With V trimmed by 7 bases and J by 3 bases, 7 bases remained unmatched. The CDR3 is 15 residues long. Germline assignment: CDR1 LNHDA and CDR2 SQIVND (reference sequence). CDR3 sequence: CASTGTGKLNQPQHF. In DNA form, the CDR3 reads TGTGCCAGTACCGGGACAGGGAAACTCAATCAGCCCCAGCATTTT.

In this sample, this clone turned up once. V gene TRBV6-5 combines with J gene TRBJ1-2; TRBD1 matches at 10 bases. The V segment lost 4 bases and the J segment 2 bases; nucleotides outside the gene matches: 4. CDR1 is MNHEY, CDR2 SVGAGI, per germline. The length of the CDR3 is 15 residues. CDR3 loop: CASSSPGQGNYGYTF. The DNA of the CDR3 is TGTGCCAGCAGTTCTCCGGGACAGGGGAACTATGGCTACACCTTC.

The chain recombines TRBV29-1 with TRBJ2-1, with TRBD2 identical over 13 bases. CDR1 is SQVTM, CDR2 ANQGSEA, per germline. J gave up 5 bases and V 6 bases, and 1 base lay outside the gene matches. This CDR3 region has 13 residues. The chain's CDR3 is CSVGTSGDNEQFF. DNA for the CDR3: TGCAGCGTAGGGACTAGCGGGGACAATGAGCAGTTCTTC.

The rearrangement links TRBV14 to TRBJ2-5; 9 positions agree with TRBD1. Trimming cost V 4 bases and J 3 bases; bases outside gene matches: 9. The length of the CDR3 is 16 residues. Looked up from germline, CDR1 is SGHDN and CDR2 is FVKESK. CDR3 region: CASSLRTGGAEETQYF. CDR3 coding DNA: TGTGCCAGCAGCCTTCGTACAGGGGGCGCGGAAGAGACCCAGTACTTC.

J is TRBJ1-5 and V is TRBV15; TRBD1 aligns across 10 bases. This CDR3 spans 17 amino acids. Per germline, CDR1 LNHNV and CDR2 YYDKDF (reference sequence). Trimming at V came to 6 bases and at J to 2 bases, leaving 10 bases not matched to a gene. The CDR3 protein is CATSPGTGEIGNQPQHF. CDR3 in DNA: TGTGCCACCAGTCCCGGGACAGGGGAGATTGGCAATCAGCCCCAGCATTTT.

The chain recombines TRBV7-5 with TRBJ1-5; TRBD1 is the table's D call, not checked against the DNA. TRBV7-5 is designated a pseudogene. This CDR3 is 16 amino acids long. The CDR3 region is CARSLVGQGGNQPQHF. The CDR3 DNA is TGTGCCAGAAGCTTGGTGGGACAGGGGGGGAATCAGCCCCAGCATTTT.

In this sample, this clone turned up once. V is TRBV2 and J is TRBJ2-7; 8 bases line up with TRBD2. CDR1 SNHLY and CDR2 FYNNEI come from the germline V gene. The CDR3 is 16 amino acids. V trimming: 2 bases; J trimming: 0 bases; junction bases outside the gene matches: 6. The CDR3 DNA sequence: TGTGCCAGCAGTGAACTTGGCGGGAGGAGCTCCTACGAGCAGTACTTC. It yields the protein CASSELGGRSSYEQYF.

The rearrangement joins TRBV9 to TRBJ2-1; D is unclear. Germline values: CDR1 SGDLS, CDR2 YYNGEE. The ends were cut back, 0 bases at V and 1 base at J, with 14 bases in the middle. This CDR3 has 17 residues. CDR3 protein: CASSVAVHVISYNEQFF. The CDR3 DNA reads as TGTGCCAGCAGCGTAGCTGTACATGTAATATCCTACAATGAGCAGTTCTTC.

The chain joins TRBV2 to TRBJ2-2; D might be TRBD2 (6 bases). The CDR3 spans 16 residues. Deletions cut 3 bases from V and 0 bases from J, with 11 bases between. The germline V gene encodes CDR1 SNHLY and CDR2 FYNNEI. CDR3 loop: CASSDVGGANTGELFF. The CDR3 region has the DNA TGTGCCAGCAGTGACGTGGGGGGAGCGAACACCGGGGAGCTGTTTTTT.

This clone was found many times. V and J are TRBV6-5 and TRBJ1-1; 9 bases agree with TRBD1. The V gene end was trimmed by 6 bases and the J gene end by 5 bases; junction bases not matched to a gene: 7. The CDR3 covers 14 residues. Germline loops: CDR1 MNHEY, CDR2 SVGAGI. Here the CDR3 reads CASRPGQGRTEAFF. CDR3 coding DNA: TGTGCCAGCAGGCCGGGACAGGGAAGGACTGAAGCTTTCTTT.